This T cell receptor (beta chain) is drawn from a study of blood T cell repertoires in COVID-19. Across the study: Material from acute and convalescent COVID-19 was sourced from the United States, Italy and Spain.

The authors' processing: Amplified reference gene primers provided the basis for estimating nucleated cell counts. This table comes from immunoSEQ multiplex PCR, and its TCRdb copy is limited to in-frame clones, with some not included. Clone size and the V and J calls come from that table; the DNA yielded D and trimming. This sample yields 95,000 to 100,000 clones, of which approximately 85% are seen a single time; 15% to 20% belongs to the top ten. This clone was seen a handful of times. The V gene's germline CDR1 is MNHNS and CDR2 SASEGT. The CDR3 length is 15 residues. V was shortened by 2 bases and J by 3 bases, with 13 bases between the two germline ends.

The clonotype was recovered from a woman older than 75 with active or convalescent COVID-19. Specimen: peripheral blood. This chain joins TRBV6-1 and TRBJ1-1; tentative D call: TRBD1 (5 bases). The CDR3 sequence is CASSEFSGRHTEAFF. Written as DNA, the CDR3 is TGTGCCAGCAGTGAATTTTCAGGGAGGCACACTGAAGCTTTCTTT.